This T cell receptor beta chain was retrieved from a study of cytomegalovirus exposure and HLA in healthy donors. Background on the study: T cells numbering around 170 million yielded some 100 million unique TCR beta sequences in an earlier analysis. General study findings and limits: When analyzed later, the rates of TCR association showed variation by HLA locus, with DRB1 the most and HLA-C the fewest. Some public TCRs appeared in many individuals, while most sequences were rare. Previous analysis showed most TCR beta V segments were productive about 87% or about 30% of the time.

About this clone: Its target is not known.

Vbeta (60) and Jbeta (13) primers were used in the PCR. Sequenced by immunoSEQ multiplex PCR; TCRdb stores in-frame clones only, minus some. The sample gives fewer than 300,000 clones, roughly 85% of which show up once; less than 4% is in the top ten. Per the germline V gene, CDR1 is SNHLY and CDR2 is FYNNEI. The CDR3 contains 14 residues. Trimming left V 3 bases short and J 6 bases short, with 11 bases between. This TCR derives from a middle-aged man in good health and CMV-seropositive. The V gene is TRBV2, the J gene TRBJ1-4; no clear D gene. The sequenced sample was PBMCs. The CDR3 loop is CASSERAYYEKLFF. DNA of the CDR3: TGTGCCAGCAGTGAGAGGGCATATTATGAAAAACTGTTTTTT.